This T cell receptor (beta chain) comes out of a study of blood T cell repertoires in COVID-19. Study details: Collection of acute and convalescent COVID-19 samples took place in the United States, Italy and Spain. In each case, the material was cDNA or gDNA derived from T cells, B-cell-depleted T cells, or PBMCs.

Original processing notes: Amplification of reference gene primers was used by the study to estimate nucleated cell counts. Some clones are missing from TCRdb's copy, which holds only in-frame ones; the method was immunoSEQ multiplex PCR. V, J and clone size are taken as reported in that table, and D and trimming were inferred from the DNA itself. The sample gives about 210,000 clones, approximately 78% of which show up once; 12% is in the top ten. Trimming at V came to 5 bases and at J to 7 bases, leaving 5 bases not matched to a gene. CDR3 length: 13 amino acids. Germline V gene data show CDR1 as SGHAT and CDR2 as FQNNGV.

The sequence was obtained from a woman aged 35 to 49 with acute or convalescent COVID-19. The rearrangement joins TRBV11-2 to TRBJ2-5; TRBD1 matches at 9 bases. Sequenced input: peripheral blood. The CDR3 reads CASSAPGQGTQYF. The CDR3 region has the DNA TGTGCCAGCAGCGCACCGGGACAGGGGACCCAGTACTTC.